These 3 T cell receptor beta chains came from one sample sequenced in a study of memory CD4+ T cells and cytomegalovirus serostatus. Sequencing was performed with immunoSEQ multiplex PCR; in TCRdb, only in-frame clones are kept and a portion is missing. The repertoire holds 40,000 to 55,000 clones, with just under 80% as singletons. Single viable CD3+CD4+CD8-CD45RO+ cells were sorted as the memory CD4+ T cells. The sequencing input was memory CD4+ T cells from blood. These receptors were obtained from an adult in good health and CMV-seronegative.

The rearrangement joins TRBV10-3 to TRBJ2-7, with TRBD1 identical over 9 bases. V trimming: 3 bases; J trimming: 7 bases; junction bases outside the gene matches: 10. Germline lookup yields CDR1 ENHRY and CDR2 SYGVKD. This CDR3 is 15 amino acids long. The CDR3: CAISDPTGGLREQYF. The CDR3 DNA is TGTGCCATCAGTGACCCGACAGGGGGGCTTAGGGAGCAGTACTTC.

V is TRBV27 and J is TRBJ2-1; 15 bases agree with TRBD2. The CDR3 is 18 amino acids. The V segment lost 4 bases and the J segment 2 bases; nucleotides outside the gene matches: 6. In germline, CDR1 is MNHEY, CDR2 SMNVEV (reference sequence). CDR3 nucleotide sequence: TGTGCCAGCAGTTATTCGGGGACTAGCGGGAGGACCTACAATGAGCAGTTCTTC. This gives the protein CASSYSGTSGRTYNEQFF.

This clone has a single count. This chain uses TRBV5-1 with TRBJ1-3; TRBD1 agrees at 7 bases. Germline lookup yields CDR1 SGHRS and CDR2 YFSETQ. This CDR3 contains 15 residues. V gave up 4 bases and J gave up 4 bases; unmatched junction bases: 8. The CDR3 loop reads CASSLDDRVGNTIYF. CDR3 sequence (DNA): TGCGCCAGCAGCCTGGACGACAGGGTGGGAAACACCATATATTTT.